This T cell receptor beta chain was identified in a study of Ad26.COV2.S vaccination and SARS-CoV-2 variants. TCRdb keeps only in-frame clones here, not all; method: immunoSEQ multiplex PCR. The repertoire holds roughly 680,000 clones, with 70% to 90% as singletons. Treatment of the sample: some 20 received Ad26.COV2.S at low or high dose, single or two shots; roughly five received placebo; per-sample allocation not given. The samples date from day 63 after the first vaccine or placebo injection. CDR1 and CDR2 (germline): LGHNA, YSLEER. There are 15 residues in the CDR3. The ends were cut back, 4 bases at V and 9 bases at J, with 19 bases in the middle.

The sample in question was peripheral blood, obtained in a trial of Ad26.COV2.S vaccine versus placebo. The V and J genes are TRBV4-3 and TRBJ2-1, with D perhaps TRBD2 (7 bases). The sequence derives from a person aged 18-60 years who received the Ad26.COV2.S COVID-19 vaccine or a placebo. CDR3 in DNA: TGCGCCAGCAGCCGGACGAGGGGGGGTTCGGCTGAGCAGTTCTTC. This gives the protein CASSRTRGGSAEQFF.